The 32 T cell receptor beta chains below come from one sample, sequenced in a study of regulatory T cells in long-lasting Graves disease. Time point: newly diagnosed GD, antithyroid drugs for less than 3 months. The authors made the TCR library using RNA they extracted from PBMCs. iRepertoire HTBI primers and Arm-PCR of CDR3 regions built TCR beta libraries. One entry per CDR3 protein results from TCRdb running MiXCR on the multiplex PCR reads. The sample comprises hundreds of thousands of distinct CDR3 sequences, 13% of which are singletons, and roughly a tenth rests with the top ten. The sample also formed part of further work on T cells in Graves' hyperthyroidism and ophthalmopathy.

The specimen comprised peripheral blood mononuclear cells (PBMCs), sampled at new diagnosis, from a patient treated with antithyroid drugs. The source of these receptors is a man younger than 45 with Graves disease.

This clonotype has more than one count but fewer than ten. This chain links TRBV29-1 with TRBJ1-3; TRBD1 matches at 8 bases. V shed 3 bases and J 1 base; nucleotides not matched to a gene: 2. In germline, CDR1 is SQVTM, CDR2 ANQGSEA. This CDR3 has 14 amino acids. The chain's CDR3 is CSVDRTGSGNTIYF. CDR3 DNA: TGCAGCGTTGATAGGACAGGGTCTGGAAACACCATATATTTT. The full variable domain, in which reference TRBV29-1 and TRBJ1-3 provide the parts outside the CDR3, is SAVISQKPSRDICQRGTSLTIQCQVDSQVTMMFWYRQQPGQSLTLIATANQGSEATYESGFVIDKFPISRPNLTFSTLTVSNMSPEDSSIYLCSVDRTGSGNTIYFGEGSWLTVV.

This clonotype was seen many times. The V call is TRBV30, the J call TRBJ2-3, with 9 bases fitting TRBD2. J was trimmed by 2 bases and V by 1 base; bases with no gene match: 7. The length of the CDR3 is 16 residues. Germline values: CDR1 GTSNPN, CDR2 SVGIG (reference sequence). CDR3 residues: CAWSATSGLHTDTQYF. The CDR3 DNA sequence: TGTGCCTGGAGTGCGACTAGCGGCTTACACACAGATACGCAGTATTTT. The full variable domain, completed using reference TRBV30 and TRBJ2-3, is SQTIHQWPATLVQPVGSPLSLECTVEGTSNPNLYWYRQAAGRGLQLLFYSVGIGQISSEVPQNLSASRPQDRQFILSSKKLLLSDSGFYLCAWSATSGLHTDTQYFGPGTRLTVL.

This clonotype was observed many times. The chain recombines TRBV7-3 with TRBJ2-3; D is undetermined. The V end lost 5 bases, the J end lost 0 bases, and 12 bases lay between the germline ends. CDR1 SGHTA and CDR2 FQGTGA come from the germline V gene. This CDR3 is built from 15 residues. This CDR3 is CASSPWLSSTDTQYF. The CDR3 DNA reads TGTGCCAGCAGCCCCTGGCTGAGTAGCACAGATACGCAGTATTTT.

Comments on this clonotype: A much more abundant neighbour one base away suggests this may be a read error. This chain's CDR3 is CSVERGDKQYF. DNA for the CDR3: TGCAGCGTTGAACGCGGGGACAAGCAGTACTTC. This rearrangement joins TRBV29-1 to TRBJ2-7; the D gene could be TRBD1 or TRBD2 (6 bases each). CDR3 length: 11 residues. V was shortened by 2 bases and J by 8 bases, with 10 bases between the two germline ends. In germline, CDR1 is SQVTM, CDR2 ANQGSEA.

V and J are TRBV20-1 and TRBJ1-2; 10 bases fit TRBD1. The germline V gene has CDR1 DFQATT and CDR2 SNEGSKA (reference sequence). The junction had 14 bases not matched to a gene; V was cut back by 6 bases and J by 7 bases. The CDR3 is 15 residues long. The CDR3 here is CSAGSRQGASGGYTF. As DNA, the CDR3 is TGCAGTGCGGGATCCCGACAGGGGGCATCGGGTGGCTACACCTTC.

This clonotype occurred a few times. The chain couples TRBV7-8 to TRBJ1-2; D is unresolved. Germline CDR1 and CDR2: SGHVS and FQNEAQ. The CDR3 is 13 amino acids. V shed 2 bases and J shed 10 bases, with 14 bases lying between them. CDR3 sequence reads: CASSLLRSRAYTF. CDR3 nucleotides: TGTGCCAGCAGCTTATTACGATCGAGGGCCTACACCTTC.

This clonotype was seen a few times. The CDR3 region is CASSQGLASTEAFF. The DNA for the CDR3 is TGTGCCAGCAGCCAAGGATTAGCAAGCACTGAAGCTTTCTTT. V usage is TRBV3-1 and J usage is TRBJ1-1; no clear D. Germline V gives CDR1 LGHDT, CDR2 YNNKEL (reference sequence). This CDR3 is built from 14 residues. The germline V and J ends were trimmed by 1 base and 4 bases, with 10 bases remaining between them.

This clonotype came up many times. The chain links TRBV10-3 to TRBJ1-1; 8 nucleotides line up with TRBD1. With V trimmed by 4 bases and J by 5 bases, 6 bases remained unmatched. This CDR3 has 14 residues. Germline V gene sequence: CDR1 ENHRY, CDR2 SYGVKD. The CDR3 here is CAISGGQGRTEAFF. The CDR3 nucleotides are TGTGCCATCAGTGGAGGACAGGGAAGGACTGAAGCTTTCTTT.

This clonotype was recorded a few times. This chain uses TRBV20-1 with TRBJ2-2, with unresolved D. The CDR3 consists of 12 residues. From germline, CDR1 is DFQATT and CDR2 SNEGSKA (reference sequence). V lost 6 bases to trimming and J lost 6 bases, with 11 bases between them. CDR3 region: CSARIGPGELFF. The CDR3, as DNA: TGCAGTGCCAGAATCGGGCCCGGGGAGCTGTTTTTT.

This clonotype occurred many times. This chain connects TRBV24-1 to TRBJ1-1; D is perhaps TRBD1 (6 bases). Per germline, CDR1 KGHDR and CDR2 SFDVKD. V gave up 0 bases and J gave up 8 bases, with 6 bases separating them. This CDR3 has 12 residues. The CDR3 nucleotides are TGTGCCACCAGTGATTTGGGGACAGAAGCTTTCTTT. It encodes CATSDLGTEAFF.

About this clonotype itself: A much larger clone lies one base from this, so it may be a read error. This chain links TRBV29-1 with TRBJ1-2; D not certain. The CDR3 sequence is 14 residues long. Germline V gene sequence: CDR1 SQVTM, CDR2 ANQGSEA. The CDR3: CTVESPRTNYGYTF. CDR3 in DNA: TGCACCGTTGAATCTCCCAGGACTAACTATGGCTACACCTTC.

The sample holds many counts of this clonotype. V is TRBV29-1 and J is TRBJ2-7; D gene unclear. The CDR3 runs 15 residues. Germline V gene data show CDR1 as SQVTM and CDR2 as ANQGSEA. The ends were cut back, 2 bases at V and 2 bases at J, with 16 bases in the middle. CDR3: CSVEKSSGVPYEQYF. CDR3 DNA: TGCAGCGTTGAAAAATCTAGTGGGGTCCCCTACGAGCAGTACTTC.

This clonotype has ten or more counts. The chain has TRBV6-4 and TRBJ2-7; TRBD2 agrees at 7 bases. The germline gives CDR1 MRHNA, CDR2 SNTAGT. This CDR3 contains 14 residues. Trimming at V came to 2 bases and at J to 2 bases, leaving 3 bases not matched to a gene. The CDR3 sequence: CASSDPREAYEQYF. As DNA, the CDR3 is TGTGCCAGCAGTGACCCTCGGGAGGCCTACGAGCAGTACTTC.

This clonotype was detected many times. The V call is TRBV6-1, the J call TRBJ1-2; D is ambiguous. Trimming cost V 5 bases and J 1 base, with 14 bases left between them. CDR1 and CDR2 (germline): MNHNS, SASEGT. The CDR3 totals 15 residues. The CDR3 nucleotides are TGTGCCAGCAGTCCTGGGGAGGGTGGTAACTATGGCTACACCTTC. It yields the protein CASSPGEGGNYGYTF.

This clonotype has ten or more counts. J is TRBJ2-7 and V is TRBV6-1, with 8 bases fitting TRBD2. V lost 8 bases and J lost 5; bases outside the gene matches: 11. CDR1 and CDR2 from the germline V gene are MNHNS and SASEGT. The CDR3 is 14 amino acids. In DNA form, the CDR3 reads TGTGCCAGCGGCCTCTCCCCACTAGCGGACGAGCAGTACTTC. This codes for CASGLSPLADEQYF.

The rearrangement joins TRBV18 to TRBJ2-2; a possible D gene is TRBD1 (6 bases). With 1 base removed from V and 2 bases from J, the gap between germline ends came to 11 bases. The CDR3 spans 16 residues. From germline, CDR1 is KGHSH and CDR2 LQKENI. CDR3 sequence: CASSPQEQGNTGELFF. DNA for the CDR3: TGTGCCAGCTCACCACAGGAACAGGGTAACACCGGGGAGCTGTTTTTT.

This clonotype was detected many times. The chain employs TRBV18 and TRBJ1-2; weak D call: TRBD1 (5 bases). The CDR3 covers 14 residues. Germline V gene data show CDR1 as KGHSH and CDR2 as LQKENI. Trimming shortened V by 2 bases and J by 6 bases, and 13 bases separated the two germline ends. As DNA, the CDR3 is TGTGCCAGCTCACCATCGGGGGGACGAGATGGCTACACCTTC. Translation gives CASSPSGGRDGYTF.

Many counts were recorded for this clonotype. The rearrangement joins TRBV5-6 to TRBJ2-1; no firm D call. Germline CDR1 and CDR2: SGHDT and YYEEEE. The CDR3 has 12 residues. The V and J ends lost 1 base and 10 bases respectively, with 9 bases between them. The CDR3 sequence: CASSLSASEQFF. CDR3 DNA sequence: TGTGCCAGCAGCTTGTCAGCCTCCGAGCAGTTCTTC.

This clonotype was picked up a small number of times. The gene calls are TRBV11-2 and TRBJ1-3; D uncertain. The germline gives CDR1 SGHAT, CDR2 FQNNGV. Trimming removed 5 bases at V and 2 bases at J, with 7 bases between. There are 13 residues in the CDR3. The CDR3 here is CASSISTGNTIYF. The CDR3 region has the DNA TGTGCCAGCAGCATCAGCACTGGAAACACCATATATTTT. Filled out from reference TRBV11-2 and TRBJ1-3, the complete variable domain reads EAGVAQSPRYKIIEKRQSVAFWCNPISGHATLYWYQQILGQGPKLLIQFQNNGVVDDSQLPKDRFSAERLKGVDSTLKIQPAKLEDSAVYLCASSISTGNTIYFGEGSWLTVV.

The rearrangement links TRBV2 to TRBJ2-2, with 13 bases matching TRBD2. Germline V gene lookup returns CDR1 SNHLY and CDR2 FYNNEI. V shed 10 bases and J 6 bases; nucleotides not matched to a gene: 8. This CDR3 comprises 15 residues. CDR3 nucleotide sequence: TGTGCCACGAGTCCCGGGACTAGCGGGGCCGGGGAGCTGTTTTTT. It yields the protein CATSPGTSGAGELFF.

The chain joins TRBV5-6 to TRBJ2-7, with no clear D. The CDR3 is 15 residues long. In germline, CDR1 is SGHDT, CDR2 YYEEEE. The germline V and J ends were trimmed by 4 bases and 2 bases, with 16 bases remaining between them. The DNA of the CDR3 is TGTGCCAGCAGCCAGCCTCCGAGGCCCGCCTACGAGCAGTACTTC. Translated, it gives CASSQPPRPAYEQYF.

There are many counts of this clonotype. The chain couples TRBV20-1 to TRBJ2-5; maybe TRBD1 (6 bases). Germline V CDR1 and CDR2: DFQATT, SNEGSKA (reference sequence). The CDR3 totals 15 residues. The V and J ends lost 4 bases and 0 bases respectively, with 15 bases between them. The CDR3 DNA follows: TGCAGTGCTAATATAGGGGGAATGTACCAAGAGACCCAGTACTTC. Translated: CSANIGGMYQETQYF.

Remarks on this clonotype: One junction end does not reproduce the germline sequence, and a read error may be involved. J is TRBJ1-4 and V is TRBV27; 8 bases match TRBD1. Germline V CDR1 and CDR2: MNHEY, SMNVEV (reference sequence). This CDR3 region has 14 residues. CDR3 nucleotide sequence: TGTGCCAGCGGTTTGGACAGGGCAGTCGGAAAACTGTTTTTT. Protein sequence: CASGLDRAVGKLFF.

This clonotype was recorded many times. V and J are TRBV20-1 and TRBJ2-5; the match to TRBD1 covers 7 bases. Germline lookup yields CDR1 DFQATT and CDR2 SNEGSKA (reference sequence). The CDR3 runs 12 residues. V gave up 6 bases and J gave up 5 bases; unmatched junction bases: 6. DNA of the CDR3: TGCAGTGCCATGACAGGGTGGGAGACCCAGTACTTC. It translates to CSAMTGWETQYF.

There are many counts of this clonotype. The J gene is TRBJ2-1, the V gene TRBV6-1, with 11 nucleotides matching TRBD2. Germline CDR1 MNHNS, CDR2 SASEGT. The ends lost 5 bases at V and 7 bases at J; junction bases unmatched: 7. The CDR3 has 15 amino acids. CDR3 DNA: TGTGCCAGCAGTCCTATAGCGGGAGGGGGGAATGAGCAGTTCTTC. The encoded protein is CASSPIAGGGNEQFF.

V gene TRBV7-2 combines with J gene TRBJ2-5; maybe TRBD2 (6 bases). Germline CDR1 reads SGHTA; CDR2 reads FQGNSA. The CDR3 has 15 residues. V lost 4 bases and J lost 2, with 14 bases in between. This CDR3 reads CASSWRSGQQETQYF. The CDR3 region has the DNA TGTGCCAGCAGCTGGAGGAGCGGGCAACAAGAGACCCAGTACTTC.

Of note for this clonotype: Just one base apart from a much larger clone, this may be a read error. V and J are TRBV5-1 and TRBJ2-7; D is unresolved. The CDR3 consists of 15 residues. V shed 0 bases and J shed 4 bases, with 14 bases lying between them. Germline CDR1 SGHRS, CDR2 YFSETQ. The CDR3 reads CASSLDQFSPYEQYF. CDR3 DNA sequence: TGCGCCAGCAGCTTGGACCAGTTCTCGCCGTACGAGCAGTACTTC.

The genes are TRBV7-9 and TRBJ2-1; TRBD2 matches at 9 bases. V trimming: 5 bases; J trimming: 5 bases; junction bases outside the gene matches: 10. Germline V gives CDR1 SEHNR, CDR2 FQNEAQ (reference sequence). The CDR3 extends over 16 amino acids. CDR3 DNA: TGTGCCAGCAGCGCGCTCCTAAGACTAGCGGACAATGAGCAGTTCTTC. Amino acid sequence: CASSALLRLADNEQFF.

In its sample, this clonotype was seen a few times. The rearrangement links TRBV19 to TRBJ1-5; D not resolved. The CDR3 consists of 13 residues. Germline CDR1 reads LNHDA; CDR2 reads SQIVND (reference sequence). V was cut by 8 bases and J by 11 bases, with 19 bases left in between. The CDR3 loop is CASGRNPIESQHF. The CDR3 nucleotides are TGTGCCAGTGGCCGGAACCCCATTGAGTCCCAGCATTTT.

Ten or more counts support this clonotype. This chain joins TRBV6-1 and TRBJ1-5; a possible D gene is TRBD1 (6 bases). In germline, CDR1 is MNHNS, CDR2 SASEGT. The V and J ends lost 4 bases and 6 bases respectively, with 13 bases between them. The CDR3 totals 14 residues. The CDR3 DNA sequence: TGTGCCAGCAGTGTACGACAGGACAGTCAGCCCCAGCATTTT. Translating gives CASSVRQDSQPQHF.

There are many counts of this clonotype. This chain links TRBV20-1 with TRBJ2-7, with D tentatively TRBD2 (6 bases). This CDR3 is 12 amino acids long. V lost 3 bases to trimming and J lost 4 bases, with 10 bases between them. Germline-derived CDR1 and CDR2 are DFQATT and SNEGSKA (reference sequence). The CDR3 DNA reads TGCAGTGCTAGCGGGAGAGGGTACGAGCAGTACTTC. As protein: CSASGRGYEQYF.

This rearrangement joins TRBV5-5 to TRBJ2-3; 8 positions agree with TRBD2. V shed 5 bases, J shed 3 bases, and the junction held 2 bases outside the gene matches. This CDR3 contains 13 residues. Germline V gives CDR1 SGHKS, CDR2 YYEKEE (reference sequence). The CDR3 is CASRAGETDTQYF. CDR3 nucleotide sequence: TGTGCCAGCAGAGCGGGAGAAACAGATACGCAGTATTTT.